The rows below give T cell receptor beta chains drawn from one sample of a study of cytomegalovirus exposure and HLA in healthy donors. Using immunoSEQ multiplex PCR, the repertoire was profiled, and TCRdb retains in-frame clones only, with some absent. The table has more than 250,000 clones, approximately 86% seen once. Material: PBMCs. The receptors derive from a woman aged 30 to 39 in good health and CMV-seropositive. The CDR3 runs from the conserved cysteine through the conserved F or W. D genes are given only for firm matches. Size values are once, few and many counts, or a class for expanded clones, and some rows have none.

TRBV4-2	.	few	TRBJ1-6	TGTGCCAGCAGCCAATCAGGTTTGAATTCACCCCTCCACTTT	CASSQSGLNSPLHF
TRBV5-6	.	.	TRBJ2-7	TGTGCCAGCAGCCTTCCTTCCGGGTACGAGCAGTACTTC	CASSLPSGYEQYF
TRBV19	.	.	TRBJ1-1	TGTGCCAGTAGTATTCGGGGGAACACTGAAGCTTTCTTT	CASSIRGNTEAFF
TRBV4-3	.	many	TRBJ2-7	TGCGCCAGCAGCCAAGATTATAGGCTAGCCAACGAGCAGTACTTC	CASSQDYRLANEQYF
TRBV30	.	.	TRBJ2-5	TGTGCCTGGACATCCCAAGAGACCCAGTACTTC	CAWTSQETQYF
TRBV7-9	.	.	TRBJ1-1	TGTGCCAGTCACGGGACACAGGTTCTGGAAGCTTTCTTT	CASHGTQVLEAFF
TRBV4-2	TRBD2	.	TRBJ2-7	TGTGCCAGCAGCTTGATAAGTACTAGCGCAAACTACGAGCAGTACTTC	CASSLISTSANYEQYF
TRBV28	.	.	TRBJ2-7	TGTGCCAACGCACGCTCGGGATCCTACGAGCAGTACTTC	CANARSGSYEQYF
TRBV7-8	.	.	TRBJ2-5	TGTGCCAGCAGCTTAAGGACTGCGTCGTCGGCGGCCCAGTACTTC	CASSLRTASSAAQYF
TRBV6-5	.	.	TRBJ2-4	TGTGCCAGCAAGCGCGTGGGGGAGGCGGACATTCAGTACTTC	CASKRVGEADIQYF
TRBV30	.	.	TRBJ2-5	TGTGCCTGGACTAGGGGGATTCAAGAGACCCAGTACTTC	CAWTRGIQETQYF
TRBV23-1	.	.	TRBJ1-5	TGCGCCAGCAGTCCTAGGGATGTCGCAAGCAATCAGCCCCAGCATTTT	CASSPRDVASNQPQHF
TRBV30	.	once	TRBJ2-7	TGTGCCTGGAGTGCCCAGGGCTACGAGCAGTACTTC	CAWSAQGYEQYF
TRBV29-1	TRBD2	.	TRBJ2-3	TGCAGCGTTGAAGGGACTAGCGGGAGCGGGAGCGCGGGGACGCAGTATTTT	CSVEGTSGSGSAGTQYF
TRBV27	TRBD1	.	TRBJ1-2	TGTGCCAGCAGTAATAGACAGGGGGCGGCTGGCTACACCTTC	CASSNRQGAAGYTF
TRBV28	.	.	TRBJ1-2	TGTGCCAGCAGTCCATCCCCGGCTGTCTATGGCTACACCTTC	CASSPSPAVYGYTF
TRBV14	.	.	TRBJ2-5	TGTGCCAGCAGCAAAGGACGGGAGACCCAGTACTTC	CASSKGRETQYF
TRBV19	TRBD2	.	TRBJ2-7	TGTGCCAGTACTCCCATAGCGGGAGGGTATTACGAGCAGTACTTC	CASTPIAGGYYEQYF
TRBV29-1	TRBD2	.	TRBJ2-3	TGCAGCGTTAGGAGCGGGACCTTCACAGATACGCAGTATTTT	CSVRSGTFTDTQYF
TRBV27	.	.	TRBJ1-1	TGTGCCAGCAGGGGGGACATGAACACTGAAGCTTTCTTT	CASRGDMNTEAFF
TRBV28	.	few	TRBJ2-2	TGTGCCAGCAGTCCGGGCCTTGGATCGAGCACCGGGGAGCTGTTTTTT	CASSPGLGSSTGELFF
TRBV10-3	.	.	TRBJ2-2	TGTGCCATCAAGGACGGGGAGCTGTTTTTT	CAIKDGELFF
TRBV10-3	TRBD1	.	TRBJ1-1	TGTGCCATCAGTGAGGGACAGGAACATTACTTGAACACTGAAGCTTTCTTT	CAISEGQEHYLNTEAFF
TRBV5-1	TRBD2	.	TRBJ2-7	TGCGCCAGCAGCCCCCAGAGGTTGCTAGCGGGGGACGAGCAGTACTTC	CASSPQRLLAGDEQYF
TRBV6-1	.	.	TRBJ2-1	TGTGCCAGCAGACTTCTAGTCACCTATGAGCAGTTCTTC	CASRLLVTYEQFF
TRBV15	TRBD1	.	TRBJ1-4	TGTGCCACCAGCAGAGCTGGGACAGGGAACGAAAAACTGTTTTTT	CATSRAGTGNEKLFF
TRBV27	TRBD1	.	TRBJ1-2	TGTGCCACCCGGGACAGGGGACGGGACAACTATGGCTACACCTTC	CATRDRGRDNYGYTF
TRBV14	.	.	TRBJ2-7	TGTGCCAGCAGCCGAAGGACAGAGTCCTACGAGCAGTACTTC	CASSRRTESYEQYF
TRBV5-4	.	.	TRBJ2-4	TGTGCCAGCAGCCCGACAGTAGCCAAAAACATTCAGTACTTC	CASSPTVAKNIQYF
TRBV29-1	.	.	TRBJ1-1	TGCAGCGTTGAAGATCCGAGGAACACTGAAGCTTTCTTT	CSVEDPRNTEAFF
TRBV28	.	.	TRBJ2-7	TGTGCCAGCAGCCCACTCTTTTTCTACGAGCAGTACTTC	CASSPLFFYEQYF
TRBV2	.	.	TRBJ2-7	TGTGCCAGCAGCAGACAGTCCTACGAGCAGTACTTC	CASSRQSYEQYF
TRBV7-7	.	.	TRBJ2-7	TGTGCCAGCAGCTTAGTTTCAAGCTCCTACGAGCAGTACTTC	CASSLVSSSYEQYF
TRBV28	.	.	TRBJ2-1	TGTGCCAGCAGTTTAGTATCCCTCAATGAGCAGTTCTTC	CASSLVSLNEQFF
TRBV11-2	.	.	TRBJ2-7	TGTGCCAGCAGCCAAGGATCGGTATACGAGCAGTACTTC	CASSQGSVYEQYF